This TCR beta chain was documented in a study of human versus mouse CDR3 diversity and MHC coevolution. Profiling relied on immunoSEQ multiplex PCR, and the TCRdb table lists in-frame clones only, not all of them. The sample lists tens of thousands of clones, 90% to 95% occurring once. This clone came up once. The antigen is not known. A junction end diverges from the germline sequence, so it may reflect a read error. The germline CDR1 and CDR2 sequences are SEHNR and FQNEAQ (reference sequence). CDR3 length: 14 residues. Overall study results and limits: Most of the three human donors had the lowest clonal inequality.

The chain joins TRBV7-9 to TRBJ2-3; 8 bases agree with TRBD2. This clonotype originated in a person aged 25 to 75 in good health. The specimen sequenced was naive CD4+ T cells from blood. Subset reported: CD45RO-negative CD62L-positive naive CD4 T cells. The CDR3 DNA is TGTGCCAGCAGCCCCCGGACTAGCATAGATACGCAGTATTTT. Protein: CASSPRTSIDTQYF.